This TCR beta chain was obtained from a study of cytomegalovirus exposure and HLA in healthy donors (dated 2017 in TCRdb). Turning to the overall study: In an earlier analysis of 550 to 750 of the donors, around 300 Gb of sequence data and 117 million unique TCR beta sequences from roughly 200 million T cells were reported. Around 330 gigabases of sequencing data and roughly 80 million unique TCR sequences made up an early release that covered roughly 670 HLA-typed donors. Of the roughly 400 genotyped donors, roughly 76% were placed in the genetic ancestry cluster associated with self-reported Caucasian donors. The study was designed to test whether signatures of past pathogen exposure could be identified by cataloging public T cell receptors. The T cell repertoires of under 700 subjects were profiled by immunosequencing and related to cytomegalovirus serostatus. Along with the approximately 650-subject first cohort, a separate validation cohort of over a hundred different subjects was used. High-throughput TCR immunosequencing, statistical association of individual TCRs with disease status, and machine learning were combined to predict cytomegalovirus infection status. A later analysis re-analyzed previously published TCR beta repertoires from approximately 670 donors and added high-resolution HLA genotyping to study TCR occurrence patterns. Rather than drawing on any new phenotypic data, the later analysis identified candidate immune exposures from TCR beta sequences and the way those sequences occurred across donors. An earlier analysis of 587 of the donors applied high-throughput TCR beta sequencing to assess whether each TCR beta V gene segment acted as functional or pseudogenic. Alongside the repertoire data, information on donor age, sex, ethnicity and CMV serostatus was compiled. A later genetic analysis used genome-wide SNP genotypes for about 65% of the 666 donors, treating that subset as a discovery cohort. Every discovery cohort repertoire had been produced on one sequencing platform. HLA typing included class I and class II loci at four-digit resolution. Typing coverage varied by locus: roughly 620-640 donors for A, B, C, DRB1 and DQB1; about 520 for DQA1; about 570 for DPA1; around 450 for DPB1. Because of strong linkage in the cohort, a handful of DR-DQ haplotypes were treated as single units for association and clustering. Among around 400 genotyped donors of the cohort, an average of around 240,000 unique TCR beta nucleotide sequences was sequenced per donor, of which 15% to 20% were non-productive. Overall results and qualifications from the work: Linkage disequilibrium might explain the correlated functional status among segregating V segments, but an unknown experimental factor could not be excluded. According to the authors, the approach could potentially be generalized to other disease states and immunological phenotypes. A total of 150 to 200 TCR beta chains were listed by the study as associated with cytomegalovirus. Sequencing depth was assumed to be roughly uniform across donors in the presence/absence analyses, though that assumption may not hold. A further reported finding was that TCR beta sequences accurately predicted the HLA-A and HLA-B alleles for most subjects in the first cohort. CMV serostatus was the only immune exposure information available for the cohort. Strong co-occurrence of HLA alleles, especially DR and DQ, made assigning TCR associations to individual alleles difficult. In a later analysis, HLA-associated TCR beta chains were found to be more clonally expanded and to have lower generation probabilities than equally common non-associated chains. A cluster of highly shared sequence variants was judged likely to be a technical artifact of the sequencing pipeline. Because HLA typing was unavailable for some donors at each locus, only the typed subset was used in association tests. Specific HLA alleles were associated with over 15,000 TCR beta sequences at a false discovery rate of 0.05 in a later analysis. Most TCR sequences were observed very rarely across donors, whereas some public TCRs were present in many individuals. A later analysis found that most CMV-associated TCR beta chains appeared HLA-restricted, with HLA associations seemingly driven largely by CMV exposure. In vitro tests confirmed that a few of the cytomegalovirus-associated TCR beta chains recognize cytomegalovirus antigens. An association between a missense DCLRE1C variant and V-gene and J-gene trimming of TCR beta chains was found in a later genetic analysis and replicated in an independent cohort. Cytomegalovirus status was reported to be diagnosed by the classifier with high specificity and sensitivity in both the original and validation cohorts. Some IMGT-functional V segments, including TRBV6-2 and TRBV6-3, could not be distinguished by the 87-base-pair reads and were therefore excluded. A later genetic analysis reported fewer N-insertions in productive TCRs among donors in an Asian-associated ancestry cluster than the roughly 700-donor mean. Roughly 15 rarely observed V segments, including chromosome 9 orphons, were excluded from the earlier analysis of some 590 of the donors because counts were too low. A later analysis found that TCR association rates varied across HLA loci, with DRB1 alleles showing the most associated TCRs and HLA-C alleles the fewest. In a later analysis, several top co-occurrence clusters were reported to appear linked to parvovirus B19, influenza, CMV and Epstein-Barr virus. Only TCR beta chains were sequenced in this cohort, and the absence of alpha or paired-chain data limited detectable features. Broadly in line with IMGT annotations, most TCR beta V segments showed up in productive rearrangements about 87% or about 30% of the time in an earlier analysis of 587 of the donors.

Remarks on this clone: Its antigen is currently not known. No clone much larger than this one lies a single base away; base qualities are absent.

The CDR3, cysteine through phenylalanine, is 17 amino acids long. This entry keeps only the CDR3 DNA: 51 bases, framed from base 1. The cohort comprised 550 to 700 healthy bone marrow donors. At the time of sampling, all cohort members were nominally healthy, though unrecorded immune exposures were likely present. Of the 550 to 750 cohort members, some 270 had positive CMV serostatus and 350 to 450 had negative CMV serostatus, and CMV serostatus was not recorded for the donor. A peripheral blood sample was provided by each donor, and peripheral blood mononuclear cells were used for TCR beta sequencing. Genomic DNA was extracted from the blood cell samples with the Qiagen DNeasy Blood Extraction Kit. The library was obtained by the immunoSEQ multiplex PCR assay. For the multiplex PCR, a mixture combining 60 forward primers for TCR Vbeta segments and 13 reverse primers for TCR Jbeta segments was used. Amplification of the CDR3 region of rearranged TCR beta genes was performed with a multiplex PCR assay on genomic DNA. Amplified TCR beta libraries were sequenced as 87-base-pair reads on the Illumina HiSeq System. The authors' analysis ran thus. A later analysis counted tens of millions of unique TCR beta chains across the 650 to 800 repertoires, and roughly 9.9 million of these chains were shared by at least two donors. Raw reads were error-corrected and collapsed into unique sequences with a nearest-neighbor algorithm that merged closely related sequences to remove PCR and sequencing errors. V, D and J gene segments were assigned by aligning CDR3 sequences to IMGT reference sequences. For a sequence to be retained, a match of at least six nucleotides to both a V gene segment and a J gene segment was required. Rearrangements were classified as productive when the CDR3 lacked stop codons and remained in frame with V and J, and all other rearrangements were classified as non-productive. CDR3 was defined according to IMGT convention as the region running from the second conserved V-encoded cysteine to the conserved J-encoded phenylalanine. In an earlier analysis of approximately 590 of the donors, sequences lacking an unambiguous match to a single V gene segment were excluded. In an earlier analysis of 450 to 700 of the donors, V segments were called functional above 56.7% productive rearrangements and were called segregating when the between-donor standard deviation exceeded 5%. To diagnose cytomegalovirus status from the catalog of TCR beta chain sequences, a statistical classification framework was built. A later analysis assigned V and J genes by comparing TCR nucleotide sequences with IMGT/GENE-DB human TR gene sequences. In a later analysis, CDR3 sequences and most-parsimonious VDJ recombination scenarios were assigned using the TCRdist pipeline. A later analysis defined each TCR beta chain by its CDR3 amino acid sequence plus V-gene family, and excluded reads lacking a unique V-gene family. In a later analysis, approximately 590 highly shared, low-generation-probability nucleotide sequences were removed to address suspected cross-contamination and a sequencing artifact. In a later analysis, a clonal expansion index was calculated for each public chain from normalized within-repertoire ranks of inferred template counts. In a later analysis, generation probabilities were computed with a VDJ recombination model fitted to out-of-frame rearrangements, and the resulting probabilities were checked against IGoR. In a later analysis, TCR-TCR, TCR-HLA and TCR-CMV co-occurrence was scored with hypergeometric tests, and a repertoire-size bias correction was applied to TCR pairs. To estimate false discovery rates, a later analysis permuted the HLA or CMV assignments 20 times. In a later analysis, co-occurring TCRs were grouped using DBSCAN, with TCRdist sequence similarity added in when clustering inside HLA-allele-positive subsets. For co-occurrence clustering, repertoires with fewer than 30,000 or more than 120,000 public chains were excluded, along with five repertoires with anomalous nucleotide sharing. In its TCRdb copy, this immuneACCESS table keeps in-frame sequences only and misses some clones. Where compared with another copy, unresolved V genes explain less than half of these, and the others have no known cause. The D gene and trimming were derived from the DNA, and the V and J assignments and clone size from that table. The sample table contains over 150,000 clones; only one count was recorded for roughly 76% of them. The biggest ten clones account for about 1.9% of the sample.

The origin of this receptor is a human donor in good health. The specimen sequenced was PBMCs. The chain couples TRBV21-1 to TRBJ1-3; the DNA was not used to check the table's D call, TRBD1. TRBV21-1 is labeled a pseudogene. The bases read TGTGCCAGCAGCAAAGGCGACAGGCCCAACTCTGGAAACACCATATATTTT. Protein translation: CASSKGDRPNSGNTIYF.